These 4 T cell receptor beta chains originate from one sample sequenced in a study of T cell clonality in common variable immunodeficiency. TCRdb's copy holds only in-frame clones and misses some; the assay was immunoSEQ multiplex PCR. The sample lists about 29,000 clones, none appearing once, the ten largest making up 4% to 5.5%. The source material was peripheral blood mononuclear cells. These receptors originate from a person aged 18 to 70 in good health.

This clone was picked up many times. This specimen includes other DNA sequences encoding the same CDR3. The CDR3 bases that were read are TGTGCCTGGACCAAACTCGGACAGACGGCCGGAAACACC. Translation gives CAWTKLGQTAGNT. The full CDR3 is CAWTKLGQTAGNTIYF. The V call is TRBV30, the J call TRBJ1-3, with D maybe TRBD1 (6 bases). The sequenced fragment ends 3 residues before the CDR3 boundary, so the rest is inferred from the germline J gene. The V gene's germline CDR1 is GTSNPN and CDR2 SVGIG (reference sequence). CDR3 length: 16 amino acids. Trimming removed 4 bases at V and 4 bases at J, with 20 bases between.

This clone was seen at least ten times. Sequencing ends 3 residues short of the CDR3 end; the germline J gene provides the rest. The chain links TRBV7-6 to TRBJ1-6; the match to TRBD1 covers 7 bases. The V gene end was trimmed by 3 bases and the J gene end by 11 bases; junction bases not matched to a gene: 10. This CDR3 contains 15 residues. Per germline, CDR1 SGHVS and CDR2 FNYEAQ. The CDR3 DNA, read in part, is TGTGCCAGCAGCTTGGAGACAGGGTCAAGGGCACCC. It codes for CASSLETGSRAP. The whole CDR3 reads CASSLETGSRAPLHF.

Of note for this clone: The DNA ends 3 residues before the CDR3 does, and the rest of the CDR3 is filled in from the germline J gene. This chain uses TRBV20-1 with TRBJ2-1; TRBD2 aligns across 7 bases. The CDR3 extends over 13 amino acids. Trimming at V came to 5 bases and at J to 9 bases, leaving 10 bases not matched to a gene. CDR1 and CDR2 (germline): DFQATT, SNEGSKA (reference sequence). The CDR3 reads CSALPRLASEQFF. The sequenced CDR3 bases are TGCAGTGCTCTACCACGACTAGCCAGTGAG.

Note on this clone: The CDR3 goes on 3 residues after the read ends, and that part is filled in from the germline J gene. The chain links TRBV30 to TRBJ2-3, with 8 bases matching TRBD1. CDR1 is GTSNPN, CDR2 SVGIG, per germline (reference sequence). This CDR3 is 11 amino acids long. CDR3: CAEDRVEAQYF. The sequenced CDR3 bases are TGTGCCGAGGACAGGGTAGAGGCG.